This T cell receptor (beta chain) was found in a study of T cells in Graves' hyperthyroidism and ophthalmopathy. This clonotype was picked up a small number of times. Using RNA transcripts as the source, TCR beta CDR3 regions were amplified. TCR CDR3 regions were first amplified by RT-PCR with HTBI primers. TCRdb ran MiXCR on the multiplex PCR reads and lists one entry per CDR3 protein. The table lists nearly 750,000 distinct CDR3 sequences, 35% of them singletons. The CDR3 sequence is 12 residues long. The V and J ends lost 7 bases and 6 bases, in that order; junction bases with no gene match: 2. Sequences were obtained from blood. V and J are TRBV12-3 or TRBV12-4 and TRBJ2-2; 7 nucleotides match TRBD2. The sequence derives from a woman between 35 and 50 years old with Graves' hyperthyroidism. The CDR3 region has the DNA TGTGCCAGCATTCGGGGGGCCGGGGAGCTGTTTTTT. Protein product: CASIRGAGELFF.